The table lists the clone carrying this TCR beta chain with a few counts. The antigen remains unidentified. An end of the junction differs from the germline gene, which may be a read error. The data belong to a study of sequential checkpoint blockade in melanoma. This CDR3 contains 14 residues. CDR1 is MDHEN, CDR2 SYDVKM, per germline. General study results and limits: Tumor T-cell fraction and clonality correlated with PD-L1 and CD8+ counts.

Profiling relied on immunoSEQ multiplex PCR, and the TCRdb table lists in-frame clones only, not all of them. The sample has about 5,100 clones; 15% to 20% are singletons. The treatment was: randomized to nivolumab then ipilimumab (arm A) or the reverse (arm B). No patient had prior DNA-damaging chemotherapy. The gene calls are TRBV28 and TRBJ2-3; tentative D call: TRBD1 (6 bases). The TCR comes from a human donor with melanoma. The material was tumor tissue (inferred from file names), obtained from a patient given nivolumab and ipilimumab in sequence. The DNA for the CDR3 is TGTGCCAGCAGTAACGACAGGAGCACACATACGCAGTATTTT. The encoded protein is CASSNDRSTHTQYF.